This T cell receptor (beta chain) was found in a study of T-cell reconstitution after alpha-beta-depleted transplantation in children. Study outcomes and limitations: After one year, T-cell counts and TCRbeta diversity mostly came from new T cells. Surviving thymic progenitors and recipient T cells were the source of high TCRbeta diversity at day 60 in some patients. Expanded graft clones numbering several hundred reportedly gave rise to alpha-beta T cells about two months after transplant.

Germline V lookup: CDR1 DFQATT, CDR2 SNEGSKA (reference sequence). The CDR3 contains 15 residues. The J segment lost 2 bases and the V segment lost 4 bases, leaving 7 bases of the junction unmatched. On this clonotype: What it binds is not known. This clone may be a read error of a much larger clone one base away.

Unique molecular identifiers were used in preparing the TCRbeta library. TCRdb reprocessed the PCR reads with MiXCR, giving one entry per CDR3 protein. Of approximately 290,000 distinct CDR3 sequences detected, under 14% appear once; the ten largest clones hold roughly a quarter. The chain couples TRBV20-1 to TRBJ2-7; 11 bases match TRBD2. The sample was peripheral blood, taken 180 days after TCRalphabeta/CD19-depleted stem cell transplant. The receptor comes from a male patient between 2 and 10 years old who had a stem cell transplant for chronic granulomatous disease, so the T cells may come from the graft donor. The CDR3 reads CSAMIAGGAAYEQYF. The CDR3 coding sequence is TGCAGTGCTATGATAGCGGGGGGGGCCGCCTACGAGCAGTACTTC.